The T cell receptor (beta chain) under discussion was sequenced for a study of regulatory T cells in long-lasting Graves disease. Study-level points and caveats: Persistent disease was characterized by preferential usage of TRBV28, TRBJ1-2 and TRBJ2-5.

This CDR3 spans 16 amino acids. V gave up 4 bases and J gave up 4 bases, with 15 bases separating them. Germline V gene lookup returns CDR1 KGHDR and CDR2 SFDVKD. In building TCR beta libraries, iRepertoire HTBI primers were used together with Arm-PCR of CDR3 regions. TCRdb re-called the multiplex PCR reads with MiXCR, one entry per CDR3 protein. Counted here are about 400,000 distinct CDR3 sequences, around 21% occurring once; the ten biggest clones make up less than 25%. Time point: persistent/refractory GD, antithyroid drugs over 5 years with positive TRAb. The TCR library was prepared using RNA isolated from PBMCs. This clonotype was counted ten times or more. What it binds is unknown.

The sample consisted of peripheral blood mononuclear cells (PBMCs), taken when the disease was refractory, from a patient treated with antithyroid drugs. The chain combines TRBV24-1 with TRBJ2-2; weak D call: TRBD1 (6 bases). The TCR was taken from a female donor with Graves disease. This CDR3 is CATSEATGRRTGELFF. The CDR3 nucleotides read TGTGCCACCAGTGAGGCTACAGGGAGACGCACCGGGGAGCTGTTTTTT.